Shown below are 30 T cell receptor beta chains from a single sample sequenced in a study of breast tumors, draining lymph nodes, adjacent tissues. Samples came from axillary lymph nodes draining the breast cancer. TCRdb used MiXCR to reprocess the multiplex PCR reads, holding one entry per CDR3 protein. The top ten clones hold approximately 1% of a sample with 200,000 to 300,000 distinct CDR3 sequences, 30% to 35% of them seen once. The specimen was axillary lymph node tissue. The receptors were sampled from a female donor with breast cancer. Some clones in this sample may be carry-over from other donors' samples.

CDR3 residues: CASSLSLSGAKYNEQFF. In DNA, the CDR3 is TGCGCCAGCAGCCTCAGTCTAAGCGGAGCTAAGTACAATGAGCAGTTCTTC. J is TRBJ2-1 and V is TRBV4-3; a weak D match, TRBD2 (5 bases). Trimming removed 4 bases from V and 4 bases from J, with 20 bases in between. The CDR3 spans 17 residues. The germline gives CDR1 LGHNA, CDR2 YSLEER.

CDR3 DNA: TGTGCCACCAAGGGACTAGCGGGAAGAATAGATACGCAGTATTTT. Residues: CATKGLAGRIDTQYF. The chain combines TRBV6-1 with TRBJ2-3; 13 nucleotides agree with TRBD2. CDR3 length: 15 residues. The junction had 9 bases not matched to a gene; V was cut back by 10 bases and J by 5 bases. The germline V gene encodes CDR1 MNHNS and CDR2 SASEGT.

V and J are TRBV28 and TRBJ2-2, with 13 bases aligning to TRBD2. There are 15 residues in the CDR3. The V gene's germline CDR1 is MDHEN and CDR2 SYDVKM. With 7 bases clipped from V and 5 bases from J, the junction kept 4 bases outside the gene matches. The DNA of the CDR3 is TGTGCCAGCAAACTGGGACTAGCGGGAACCGGGGAGCTGTTTTTT. Its protein is CASKLGLAGTGELFF.

This clonotype showed up many times. The V and J genes are TRBV14 and TRBJ2-7, with 8 bases aligning to TRBD2. This CDR3 is built from 16 residues. V lost 1 base to trimming and J lost 1 base; unmatched junction nucleotides: 6. The V gene's germline CDR1 is SGHDN and CDR2 FVKESK. The CDR3 sequence is CASSQVRLAGSYEQYF. The CDR3 DNA reads TGTGCCAGCAGCCAAGTGAGGCTAGCGGGTTCCTACGAGCAGTACTTC.

This chain joins TRBV12-3 or TRBV12-4 and TRBJ2-3, with D possibly being TRBD1 (5 bases). The CDR3 has 14 amino acids. The V gene lost 5 bases and the J gene lost 1 base, with 10 bases spanning the gap. The CDR3 nucleotides are TGTGCCAGCAGTGTGGACACAGGCACAGATACGCAGTATTTT. It is translated as CASSVDTGTDTQYF.

On this clonotype itself: The DNA is omitted, as the CDR3 cannot be located on it reliably, and the CDR3 follows TCRdb's listing. The chain has TRBV15 and TRBJ1-5. Germline CDR1 LNHNV, CDR2 YYDKDF (reference sequence). The CDR3 extends over 21 residues, inclusive of both ends. CDR3 amino acids: CATSRDMGREKLFFGSGTQHF.

The table lists this clonotype with many counts. The chain employs TRBV11-3 and TRBJ1-2, with D perhaps matching TRBD1 (5 bases). There are 13 residues in the CDR3. Germline values: CDR1 SGHNT, CDR2 YENEEA. V shed 5 bases and J shed 7 bases, with 14 bases lying between them. The CDR3 DNA reads as TGTGCCAGCAGCGAATTTCAGGGAAGTGGCTACACCTTC. It codes for CASSEFQGSGYTF.

As DNA, the CDR3 is TGTGCCAGTCGAAAATTGGGGGGGGGGTTGGAGACCCAGTACTTC. The encoded protein is CASRKLGGGLETQYF. The chain joins TRBV19 to TRBJ2-5; 7 bases agree with TRBD2. V dropped 8 bases and J dropped 5; count of bases not matched to a gene: 14. The CDR3 has 15 amino acids. Per the germline V gene, CDR1 is LNHDA and CDR2 is SQIVND (reference sequence).

This clonotype was counted at least ten times. V and J are TRBV19 and TRBJ2-3; 8 positions agree with TRBD1. The V gene's germline CDR1 is LNHDA and CDR2 SQIVND (reference sequence). J gave up 4 bases and V 4 bases, and 7 bases lay outside the gene matches. The CDR3 is 15 amino acids. Written as DNA, the CDR3 is TGTGCCAGTAGTAGAGCAGGGGGCGACGCAGATACGCAGTATTTT. This gives the protein CASSRAGGDADTQYF.

With regard to this clonotype: It may be a read error: a sequence one base away is much more abundant. The chain links TRBV20-1 to TRBJ2-1, with 8 bases identical to TRBD1. Germline CDR1 is DFQATT and CDR2 is SNEGSKA (reference sequence). The CDR3 has 15 residues. CDR3 sequence reads: CSARSRQGSSNEQFF. The CDR3 DNA sequence: TGCAGTGCTAGATCGAGACAGGGGTCCTCCAATGAGCAGTTCTTC.

Worth noting for this clonotype: A much larger clone is a single base away; this may be a read error. This sequence joins TRBV7-6 and TRBJ2-7, with TRBD2 as a possible D gene (5 bases). CDR3 length: 17 amino acids. Per germline, CDR1 SGHVS and CDR2 FNYEAQ. This CDR3 reads CASSLVGSADPSYQQYF. DNA for the CDR3: TGTGCCAGCAGCTTAGTTGGTAGCGCCGACCCTTCCTACCAGCAGTACTTC.

This clonotype occurred many times. This rearrangement joins TRBV19 to TRBJ2-1; possibly TRBD2 for D (6 bases). The CDR3 spans 17 residues. The V gene's germline CDR1 is LNHDA and CDR2 SQIVND (reference sequence). Between the trimmed V and J ends, which lost 6 bases and 0 bases, there was a span of 18 bases. The CDR3 nucleotides are TGTGCCAGTAGGCACGACCCGGTCGGGAGCTCCTACAATGAGCAGTTCTTC. Its protein product is CASRHDPVGSSYNEQFF. The full variable domain, rest sourced from reference TRBV19 and TRBJ2-1, is DGGITQSPKYLFRKEGQNVTLSCEQNLNHDAMYWYRQDPGQGLRLIYYSQIVNDFQKGDIAEGYSVSREKKESFPLTVTSAQKNPTAFYLCASRHDPVGSSYNEQFFGPGTRLTVL.

This clonotype came up many times. V and J are TRBV7-3 and TRBJ1-2, with D perhaps matching TRBD1 (6 bases). Germline loops: CDR1 SGHTA, CDR2 FQGTGA. The CDR3 length is 13 residues. V shed 5 bases and J shed 8 bases, with 15 bases lying between them. Here the CDR3 reads CASSPTGSGGYTF. CDR3 bases: TGTGCCAGCAGCCCCACAGGGTCGGGAGGCTACACCTTC.

Many counts were recorded for this clonotype. The chain has TRBV11-2 and TRBJ2-3; 11 nucleotides agree with TRBD2. V dropped 5 bases and J dropped 6; count of bases not matched to a gene: 7. The CDR3 loop spans 15 amino acids. Germline assignment: CDR1 SGHAT and CDR2 FQNNGV. This chain's CDR3 is CASSARSGRGDTQYF. The CDR3 DNA sequence: TGTGCCAGCAGCGCCCGTAGCGGGAGGGGGGATACGCAGTATTTT.

At least ten counts were recorded for this clonotype. The chain couples TRBV7-9 to TRBJ2-7; 8 bases agree with TRBD1. This CDR3 contains 14 residues. The J segment lost 3 bases and the V segment lost 3 bases, leaving 4 bases of the junction unmatched. Germline CDR1 reads SEHNR; CDR2 reads FQNEAQ (reference sequence). CDR3 coding DNA: TGTGCCAGCAGCTTTCCCACAGGGGGCTACGAGCAGTACTTC. Its protein product is CASSFPTGGYEQYF.

As regards this clonotype: Since a much larger clone is just one base distant, this may be a read error. The rearrangement joins TRBV4-1 to TRBJ2-1; the match to TRBD2 covers 8 bases. In germline, CDR1 is MGHRA, CDR2 YSYEKL. Germline trimming cut 1 base from V and 6 bases from J; bases unmatched to any gene: 8. This CDR3 contains 16 residues. The CDR3 sequence is CASSQVAGGSSNEQFF. CDR3 DNA sequence: TGCGCCAGCAGCCAAGTTGCGGGGGGATCTTCCAATGAGCAGTTCTTC.

Many counts were recorded for this clonotype. The chain carries TRBV7-9 and TRBJ2-7, with 9 bases fitting TRBD2. The CDR3 is 15 amino acids. Germline lookup yields CDR1 SEHNR and CDR2 FQNEAQ (reference sequence). With 5 bases clipped from V and 1 base from J, the junction kept 6 bases outside the gene matches. The CDR3 nucleotides are TGTGCCAGCAGCCCTAGACTAGCGGCTTCCTACGAGCAGTACTTC. Amino acids: CASSPRLAASYEQYF.

This clonotype was detected many times. The chain uses TRBV5-1 and TRBJ2-1, with D hard to call. This CDR3 has 11 residues. The germline CDR1 and CDR2 sequences are SGHRS and YFSETQ. V was trimmed by 4 bases and J by 7 bases, leaving 6 bases between them. DNA for the CDR3: TGCGCCAGCAGCGGACGAAATGAGCAGTTCTTC. Translated: CASSGRNEQFF.

The V call is TRBV9, the J call TRBJ2-4, with D possibly being TRBD2 (5 bases). V lost 3 bases and J lost 10, with 14 bases in between. This CDR3 comprises 13 residues. The germline V gene has CDR1 SGDLS and CDR2 YYNGEE. CDR3 nucleotides: TGTGCCAGCAGCGCGACACGAACTAGTATTCAGTACTTC. This sequence encodes CASSATRTSIQYF.

This clonotype was detected many times. The chain couples TRBV11-3 to TRBJ2-3; no clear D gene. CDR3 length: 13 amino acids. Per the germline V gene, CDR1 is SGHNT and CDR2 is YENEEA. V dropped 4 bases and J dropped 4 bases, with 9 bases sitting between them. The chain's CDR3 is CASSSLESDTQYF. CDR3 DNA: TGTGCCAGCAGCTCTCTTGAATCAGATACGCAGTATTTT.

This clonotype was detected ten times or more. The chain has TRBV20-1 and TRBJ2-1; 13 nucleotides line up with TRBD2. The junction had 16 bases not matched to a gene; V was cut back by 8 bases and J by 3 bases. The CDR3 consists of 18 residues. Per the germline V gene, CDR1 is DFQATT and CDR2 is SNEGSKA (reference sequence). DNA of the CDR3: TGCAGTCCCCGACCGGGACTAGCGGGATCACGGGGCTACAATGAGCAGTTCTTC. Its translation: CSPRPGLAGSRGYNEQFF.

This clonotype was detected many times. V gene TRBV7-9 combines with J gene TRBJ2-7; the match to TRBD2 covers 7 bases. CDR3 length equals 14 residues. In germline, CDR1 is SEHNR, CDR2 FQNEAQ (reference sequence). The V gene end was trimmed by 0 bases and the J gene end by 6 bases; junction bases not matched to a gene: 5. CDR3 sequence: CASSLALWEGEQYF. The CDR3 DNA reads TGTGCCAGCAGCTTAGCATTGTGGGAGGGCGAGCAGTACTTC.

In this sample, this clonotype turned up many times. V is TRBV20-1 and J is TRBJ2-3, with D possibly matching TRBD1 (6 bases). Looked up from germline, CDR1 is DFQATT and CDR2 is SNEGSKA (reference sequence). The CDR3 totals 14 residues. V was cut by 3 bases and J by 0 bases, with 10 bases left in between. CDR3 nucleotides: TGCAGTGCTAGGGGGGCCTTTAGCACAGATACGCAGTATTTT. This encodes CSARGAFSTDTQYF.

This clonotype was detected many times. The chain recombines TRBV6-4 with TRBJ2-3; no firm D call. Germline loops: CDR1 MRHNA, CDR2 SNTAGT. The CDR3 length is 15 residues. Trimming pared 2 bases from V and 0 bases from J, leaving 9 bases between. The chain's CDR3 is CASSDVATSTDTQYF. DNA for the CDR3: TGTGCCAGCAGTGACGTTGCCACTAGCACAGATACGCAGTATTTT.

On this clonotype: This clone may be a read error of a much larger clone one base away. This chain joins TRBV9 and TRBJ1-6, with D tentatively TRBD1 (6 bases). The germline gives CDR1 SGDLS, CDR2 YYNGEE. This CDR3 is built from 14 residues. CDR3 sequence (DNA): TGTGCCAGCAGCGTAGGGACAGAAAATTCACCCCTCCCCTTT. Translated, it gives CASSVGTENSPLPF.

This clonotype appeared a few times. A read error may explain this, as a much larger clone is one base away. The chain employs TRBV24-1 and TRBJ2-1; D tentatively reads TRBD1 or TRBD2 (6 bases each). Per germline, CDR1 KGHDR and CDR2 SFDVKD. The CDR3 length is 15 residues. CDR3 coding DNA: TGTGCCACCTGTGATGAGGGGGGCTTCTACAATGAGCAGTTCTTC. Protein product: CATCDEGGFYNEQFF.

In regard to this clonotype: A much larger clone differs from this one at a single base, so this may be a read error. CDR3 loop: CAGSARTRLYNEQFF. The CDR3 coding sequence is TGTGCCGGCAGCGCCCGGACTAGGCTCTACAATGAGCAGTTCTTC. The J gene is TRBJ2-1, the V gene TRBV9; 7 positions agree with TRBD2. Looked up from germline, CDR1 is SGDLS and CDR2 is YYNGEE. The CDR3 covers 15 residues.

At least ten counts were recorded for this clonotype. The genes are TRBV20-1 and TRBJ2-1; no definite D call. The germline gives CDR1 DFQATT, CDR2 SNEGSKA (reference sequence). The CDR3 contains 10 residues. The CDR3 DNA reads as TGCAGGGCCGAGGACAATGAGCAGTTCTTC. It is translated as CRAEDNEQFF.

The chain couples TRBV20-1 to TRBJ1-5, with D uncertain. Trimming stripped 0 bases from V and 5 bases from J, with 8 bases between. The germline V gene encodes CDR1 DFQATT and CDR2 SNEGSKA (reference sequence). The CDR3 spans 13 residues. CDR3 DNA sequence: TGCAGTGCTAGAGACGGCGGACATCAGCCCCAGCATTTT. Translated: CSARDGGHQPQHF.

In this sample, this clonotype turned up many times. V is TRBV4-1 and J is TRBJ2-1; no definite D call. The V gene's germline CDR1 is MGHRA and CDR2 YSYEKL. CDR3 length: 13 residues. Trimming stripped 0 bases from V and 5 bases from J, with 5 bases between. CDR3 protein: CASSQDYDNEQFF. CDR3 in DNA: TGCGCCAGCAGCCAAGACTACGACAATGAGCAGTTCTTC.